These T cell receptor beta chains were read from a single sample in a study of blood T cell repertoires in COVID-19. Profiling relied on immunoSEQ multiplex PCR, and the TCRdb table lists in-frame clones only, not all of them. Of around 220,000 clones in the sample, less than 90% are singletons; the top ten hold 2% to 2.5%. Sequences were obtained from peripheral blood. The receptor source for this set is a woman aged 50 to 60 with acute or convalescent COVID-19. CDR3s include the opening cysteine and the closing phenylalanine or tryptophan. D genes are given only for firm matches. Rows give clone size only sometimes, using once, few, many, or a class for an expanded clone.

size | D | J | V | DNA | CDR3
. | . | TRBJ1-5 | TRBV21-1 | TGTGCCAGCAGCCGGAATCCCCAGGGGCCGACGAATCAGCCCCAGCATTTT | CASSRNPQGPTNQPQHF
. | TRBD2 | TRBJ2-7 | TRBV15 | TGTGCCACCAGCAGAGATCGAGGACTAGCTGTCGAGCAGTACTTC | CATSRDRGLAVEQYF
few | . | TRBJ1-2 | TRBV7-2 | TGTGCCAGCAGCTTAACCCCAGGGGATGGCTACACCTTC | CASSLTPGDGYTF
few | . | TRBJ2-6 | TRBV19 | TGTGCCAGTAGTATAGACCCAAATTTCGGGGTCCTGACTTTC | CASSIDPNFGVLTF
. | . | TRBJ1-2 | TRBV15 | TGTGCCACCAGCGCCGGGAGGACGGCTAACTATGGCTACACCTTC | CATSAGRTANYGYTF
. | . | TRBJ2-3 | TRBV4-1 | TGCGCCAGCAGCCAATCTCAGGGCCCTTTAAAGACAGATACGCAGTATTTT | CASSQSQGPLKTDTQYF
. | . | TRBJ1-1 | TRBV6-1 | TGTGCCAGCAGTGGGGGGGGGAATACTGAAGCTTTCTTT | CASSGGGNTEAFF
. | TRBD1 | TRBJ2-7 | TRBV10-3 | TGTGCCATCAGTGAGGGGGGGACAGGGGGCTACGAGCAGTACTTC | CAISEGGTGGYEQYF
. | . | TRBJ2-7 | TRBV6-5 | TGTGCCAGCAACCTACAGGGAACCTACGAGCAGTACTTC | CASNLQGTYEQYF
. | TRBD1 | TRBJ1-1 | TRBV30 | TGTGCCTGGCGTTACCCTAGGCCAGGGGGAATAGCCACTGAAGCTTTCTTT | CAWRYPRPGGIATEAFF
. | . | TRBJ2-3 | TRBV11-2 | TGTGCCTCTCGCCGGGACATTAGCACAGATACGCAGTATTTT | CASRRDISTDTQYF
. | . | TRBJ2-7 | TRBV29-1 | TGCAGCGTTGAATCTACAGGGACCGAGGCCGAGCAGTACTTC | CSVESTGTEAEQYF
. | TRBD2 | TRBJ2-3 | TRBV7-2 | TGTGCCAGCAGCTTCGGACTAGCGACAGATACGCAGTATTTT | CASSFGLATDTQYF
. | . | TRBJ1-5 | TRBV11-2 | TGTGCCAGCAGCTTAGGTCCAGGGTGGAATCAGCCCCAGCATTTT | CASSLGPGWNQPQHF
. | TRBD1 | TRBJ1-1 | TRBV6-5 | TGTGCCAGCGGCCAGGGGGTTGGTTACACTGAAGCTTTCTTT | CASGQGVGYTEAFF
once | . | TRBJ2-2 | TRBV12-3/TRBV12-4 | TGTGCCAGCAGTTTATTAGAAACCGGGGAGCTGTTTTTT | CASSLLETGELFF
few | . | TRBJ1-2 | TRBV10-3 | TGTGCCATCAGTGAGCCATGGGAGGGCTACACCTTC | CAISEPWEGYTF
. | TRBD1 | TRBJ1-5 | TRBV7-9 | TGTGCCAGCAGCTTAGACCCGGGACAGGGAAGGAAAGAGCCCCAGCATTTT | CASSLDPGQGRKEPQHF
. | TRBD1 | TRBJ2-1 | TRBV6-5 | TGTGCCAGCAGTTCCGGGACAGGGGGTATCTATGAGCAGTTCTTC | CASSSGTGGIYEQFF
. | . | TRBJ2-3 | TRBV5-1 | TGCGCCAGCAGCTTGGGGGGGGCGCGGGAGGATACGCAGTATTTT | CASSLGGAREDTQYF
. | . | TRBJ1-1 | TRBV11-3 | TGTGCCAGCAGCTTAGCTCCAGGGTTTGAAGCTTTCTTT | CASSLAPGFEAFF
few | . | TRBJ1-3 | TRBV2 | TGTGCCAGCAGTGAGACAAGGGGCTCTGGAAACACCATATATTTT | CASSETRGSGNTIYF
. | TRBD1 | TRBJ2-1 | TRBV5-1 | TGCGCCAGCAGCTTGTCAACAGGGGGCTACAATGAGCAGTTCTTC | CASSLSTGGYNEQFF
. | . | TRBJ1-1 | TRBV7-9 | TGTGCCAGCGTCCCTCCGCGGGAATTGACTGAAGCTTTCTTT | CASVPPRELTEAFF
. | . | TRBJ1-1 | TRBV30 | TGTGCCTGGAGGGTCGGGAACACTGAAGCTTTCTTT | CAWRVGNTEAFF
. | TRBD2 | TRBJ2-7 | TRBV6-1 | TGTGCCAGCAGTGAGATGGGCGGGAGGGCACACGAGCAGTACTTC | CASSEMGGRAHEQYF
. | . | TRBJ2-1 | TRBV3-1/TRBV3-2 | TGTGCCAGCAGCCGATACGGGGAACACAATGAGCAGTTCTTC | CASSRYGEHNEQFF
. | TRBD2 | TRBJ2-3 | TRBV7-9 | TGTGCCAGCAGCTCCAGGACTAGCCTCACAGATACGCAGTATTTT | CASSSRTSLTDTQYF
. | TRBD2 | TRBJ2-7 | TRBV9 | TGTGCCAGCAGCGTAATACCGGGAGGGCCCCTTGGAGAGCAGTACTTC | CASSVIPGGPLGEQYF
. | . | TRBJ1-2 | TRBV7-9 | TGTGCCAGCAGCGAAGGCCAGGGGCCAAACTATGGCTACACCTTC | CASSEGQGPNYGYTF
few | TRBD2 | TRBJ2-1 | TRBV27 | TGTGCCAGCAGTCACGGACTAGCGGGATATGAGCAGTTCTTC | CASSHGLAGYEQFF
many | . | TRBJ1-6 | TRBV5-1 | TGCGCCAGCTCGCGGACGGGGAGCTCCTATAATTCACCCCTCCACTTT | CASSRTGSSYNSPLHF
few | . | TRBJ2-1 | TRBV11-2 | TGTGCCAGCAGCTTAGCCCAGGGGTTCTACAATGAGCAGTTCTTC | CASSLAQGFYNEQFF
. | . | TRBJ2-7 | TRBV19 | TGTGCCAGTAATCAGGGCTACGAGCAGTACTTC | CASNQGYEQYF
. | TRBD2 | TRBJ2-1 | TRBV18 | TGTGCCAGCTCACCAGGGACTAGCAGTGATGAGCAGTTCTTC | CASSPGTSSDEQFF
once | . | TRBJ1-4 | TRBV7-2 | TGTGCCAGCAGCTTACTATGGACTAATGAAAAACTGTTTTTT | CASSLLWTNEKLFF
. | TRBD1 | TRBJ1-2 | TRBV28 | TGTGCCAGCACTCCAAGGGACAGATCTTATGGCTACACCTTC | CASTPRDRSYGYTF
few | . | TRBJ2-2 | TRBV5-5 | TGTGCCAGCAGCTTGGCTCGTCGAGTCGGCGGGGAGCTGTTTTTT | CASSLARRVGGELFF
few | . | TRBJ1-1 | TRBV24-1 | TGTGCCACCAGTGTCACTTTCTTT | CATSVTFF
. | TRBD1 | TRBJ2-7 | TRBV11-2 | TGTGCCAGCAGCAAGGGACAGGGGGCGCTTAACGAGCAGTACTTC | CASSKGQGALNEQYF
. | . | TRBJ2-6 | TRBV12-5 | TGTGCTAGTGCCCCATCTGGGGCCAACGTCCTGACTTTC | CASAPSGANVLTF
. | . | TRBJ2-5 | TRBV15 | TGTGCCACCAGCACCGAACTAGCAGACCAAGAGACCCAGTACTTC | CATSTELADQETQYF
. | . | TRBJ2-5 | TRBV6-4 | TGTGCCAGCAGTGAGCCGAGGGACTCTCAAGAGACCCAGTACTTC | CASSEPRDSQETQYF
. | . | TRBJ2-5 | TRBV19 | TGTGCCAGTAGTAAAGACACTGGTCGGGCCCAGTACTTC | CASSKDTGRAQYF
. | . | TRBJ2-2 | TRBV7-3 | TGTGCCAGCAGCCAAACCCAGGGGACCGGGGAGCTGTTTTTT | CASSQTQGTGELFF